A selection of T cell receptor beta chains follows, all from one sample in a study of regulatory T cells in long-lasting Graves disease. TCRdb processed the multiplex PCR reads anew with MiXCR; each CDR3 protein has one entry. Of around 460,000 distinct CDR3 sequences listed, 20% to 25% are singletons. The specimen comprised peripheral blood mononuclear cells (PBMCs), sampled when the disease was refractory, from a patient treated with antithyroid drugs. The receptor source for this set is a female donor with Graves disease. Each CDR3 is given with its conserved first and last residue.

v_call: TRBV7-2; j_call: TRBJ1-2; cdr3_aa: CASSEGVLGRNFGYTF
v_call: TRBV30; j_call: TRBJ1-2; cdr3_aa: CAWSNNGPPWIGGYTF
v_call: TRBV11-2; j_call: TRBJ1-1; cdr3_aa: CASSLVRSGGGNTEAFF
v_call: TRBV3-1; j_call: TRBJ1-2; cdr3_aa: CASSQEAGGFYGYTF
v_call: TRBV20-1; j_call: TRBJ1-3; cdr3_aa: CSASAGPSSGNTIYF
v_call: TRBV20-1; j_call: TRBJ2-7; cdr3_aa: CSAWVSGGPRSEQYF
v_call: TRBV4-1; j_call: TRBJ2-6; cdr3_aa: CASSQDWVLPGVLTF
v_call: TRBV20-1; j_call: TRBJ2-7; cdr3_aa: CSAPRGGGGYEQYF
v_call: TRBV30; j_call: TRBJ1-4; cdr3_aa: CAWSVGPEELFF
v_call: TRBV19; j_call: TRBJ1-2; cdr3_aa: CASSSRTGDHYGYTF
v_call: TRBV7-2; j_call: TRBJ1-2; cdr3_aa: CASSQSGGQGYGYTF
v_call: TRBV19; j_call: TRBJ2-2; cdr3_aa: CASTPFSWQTNTGELFF
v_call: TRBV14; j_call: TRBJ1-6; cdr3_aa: CASSQGWQAGYSPLHF
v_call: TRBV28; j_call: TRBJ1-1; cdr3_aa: CASSPAGQGDTEAFF
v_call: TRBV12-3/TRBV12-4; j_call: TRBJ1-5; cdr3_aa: CASSSGLANQPQHF
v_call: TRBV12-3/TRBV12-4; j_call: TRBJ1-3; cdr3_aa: CASGNRFYSSGNTIYF
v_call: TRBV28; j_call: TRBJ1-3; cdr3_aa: CASSPVLSGNTIYF
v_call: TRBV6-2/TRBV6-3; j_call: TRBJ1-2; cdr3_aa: CASRPKGRNHPYGYTF
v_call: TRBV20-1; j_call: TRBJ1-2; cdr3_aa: CSARSGQARNYGYTF
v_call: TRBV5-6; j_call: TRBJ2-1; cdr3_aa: CASTIGQGEQFF
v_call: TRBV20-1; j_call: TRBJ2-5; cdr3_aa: CSAKEWAIARETQYF
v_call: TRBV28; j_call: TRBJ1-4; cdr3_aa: CASSLGQYNEKLFF
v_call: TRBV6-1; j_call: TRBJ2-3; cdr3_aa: CASRDTRGPTDTQYF
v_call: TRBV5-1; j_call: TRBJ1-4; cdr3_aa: CASSLGQESTNEKLFF
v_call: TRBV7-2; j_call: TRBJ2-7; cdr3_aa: CASSLNRGEEQYF
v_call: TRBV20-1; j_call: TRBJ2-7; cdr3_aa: CSAAAASGGVEEQYF
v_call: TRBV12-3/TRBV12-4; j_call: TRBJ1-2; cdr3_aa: CASSTRTGHYGYTF
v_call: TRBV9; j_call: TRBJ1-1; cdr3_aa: CASSQGTGVTEAFF
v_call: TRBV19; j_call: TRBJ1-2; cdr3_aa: CASSQNPRDGYTF
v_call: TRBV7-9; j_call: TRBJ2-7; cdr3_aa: CASSPPASGSYEQYF
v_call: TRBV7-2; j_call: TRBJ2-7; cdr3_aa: CASSNSGGSTYEQYF
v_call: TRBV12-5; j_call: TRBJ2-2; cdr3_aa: CASGLEARELFF
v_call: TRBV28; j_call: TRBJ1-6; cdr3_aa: CASSKPGGKRDSPLHF
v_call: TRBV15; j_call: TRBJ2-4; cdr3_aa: CATSRATRLAKNIQYF
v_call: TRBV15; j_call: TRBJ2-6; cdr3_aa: CATSRGGTRSGANVLTF
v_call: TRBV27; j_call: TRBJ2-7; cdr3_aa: CASSLRTGTHEQYF
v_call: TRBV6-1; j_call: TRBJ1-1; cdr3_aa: CASSHRHSQAFF
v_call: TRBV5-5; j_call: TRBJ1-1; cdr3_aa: CASSSGPGPMNTEAFF
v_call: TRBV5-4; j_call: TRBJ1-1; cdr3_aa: CASSLERQRPRGNTEAFF